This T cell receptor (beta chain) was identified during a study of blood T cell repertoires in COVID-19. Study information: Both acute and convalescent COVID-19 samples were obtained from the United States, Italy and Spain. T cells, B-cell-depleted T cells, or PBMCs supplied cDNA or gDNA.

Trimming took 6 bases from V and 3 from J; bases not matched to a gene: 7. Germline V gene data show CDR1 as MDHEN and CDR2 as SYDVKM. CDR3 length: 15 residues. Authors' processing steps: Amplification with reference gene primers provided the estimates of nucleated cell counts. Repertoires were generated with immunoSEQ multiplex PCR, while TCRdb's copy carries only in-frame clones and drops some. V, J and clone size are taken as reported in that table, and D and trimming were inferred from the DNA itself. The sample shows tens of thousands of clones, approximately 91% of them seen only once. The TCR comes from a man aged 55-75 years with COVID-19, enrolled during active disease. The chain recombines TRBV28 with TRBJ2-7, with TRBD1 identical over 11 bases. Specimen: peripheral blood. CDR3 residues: CASSTPGTGGYEQYF. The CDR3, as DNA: TGTGCCAGCAGCACCCCCGGGACAGGGGGCTACGAGCAGTACTTC.